This entry lists 21 T cell receptor beta chains sequenced from one sample in a study of persistence of HIV-infected CD4 T cells. For these receptors, no antigen is known. This nonspecific control used anti-CD3/anti-CD28 bead stimulation of CD4+ T cells. Sorting of responding CD4+ T cells relied on upregulated CD40 ligand together with CD69. The libraries were made with immunoSEQ version 4 in survey mode. Using immunoSEQ multiplex PCR, the repertoire was profiled, and TCRdb retains in-frame clones only, with some absent. Of more than 35,000 clones listed, roughly 89% are singletons. Sequencing was performed on CD4+ T cells sorted from PBMCs after 18-hour stimulation, taken from a patient who received antiretroviral therapy. The receptors stem from an adult man with HIV who was CMV-seropositive.

This sequence joins TRBV2 and TRBJ2-7, with no clear D. Germline V lookup: CDR1 SNHLY, CDR2 FYNNEI. The V gene lost 2 bases and the J gene lost 2 bases, with 10 bases spanning the gap. The CDR3 contains 14 residues. The DNA for the CDR3 is TGTGCCAGCAGTGAACAGGAGCTCCCCTACGAGCAGTACTTC. Its translation: CASSEQELPYEQYF.

The chain has TRBV6-4 and TRBJ1-5; unclear D gene. V shed 0 bases and J shed 11 bases, with 11 bases lying between them. Germline V gene lookup returns CDR1 MRHNA and CDR2 SNTAGT. The CDR3 loop spans 13 amino acids. This CDR3 reads CASSDSPGKAQHF. CDR3 bases: TGTGCCAGCAGTGACTCTCCCGGCAAGGCCCAGCATTTT.

This chain links TRBV6-4 with TRBJ1-1; possible D gene TRBD1, 6 bases. The germline V gene has CDR1 MRHNA and CDR2 SNTAGT. The length of the CDR3 is 15 residues. Trimming left V 3 bases short and J 1 base short, with 12 bases between. CDR3 in amino acids: CASSEGRGRNTEAFF. The CDR3 coding sequence is TGTGCCAGCAGTGAGGGCAGGGGAAGGAACACTGAAGCTTTCTTT.

The rearrangement joins TRBV5-1 to TRBJ1-5; TRBD1 agrees at 10 bases. Germline V gene lookup returns CDR1 SGHRS and CDR2 YFSETQ. The CDR3 sequence is 14 residues long. The V segment lost 5 bases and the J segment 5 bases; nucleotides outside the gene matches: 4. CDR3 nucleotide sequence: TGCGCCAGCAGACTTGGGACAGGGGATCAGCCCCAGCATTTT. This sequence encodes CASRLGTGDQPQHF.

The chain uses TRBV27 and TRBJ1-1; the D is unclear. In germline, CDR1 is MNHEY, CDR2 SMNVEV (reference sequence). V lost 8 bases and J 1 base, leaving 17 bases between the germline ends. This CDR3 spans 15 amino acids. The CDR3 loop reads CASGPFLGSNTEAFF. The CDR3 DNA follows: TGTGCCAGCGGACCTTTCTTGGGGTCGAACACTGAAGCTTTCTTT.

V and J are TRBV6-5 and TRBJ1-2; D is unclear. Germline lookup yields CDR1 MNHEY and CDR2 SVGAGI. CDR3 size: 13 residues. V was pared by 3 bases and J by 7 bases, with 12 bases between. This CDR3 is CASSYSAASGYTF. CDR3 nucleotide sequence: TGTGCCAGCAGTTATTCGGCAGCCTCTGGCTACACCTTC.

This chain joins TRBV4-3 and TRBJ1-2; a possible D gene is TRBD1 (6 bases). Trimming took 1 base from V and 0 from J, leaving 15 bases between them. Germline loops: CDR1 LGHNA, CDR2 YSLEER. There are 17 residues in the CDR3. CDR3 in DNA: TGCGCCAGCAGCCAAGGGACAGACTCCAGAGCTAACTATGGCTACACCTTC. Translated, it gives CASSQGTDSRANYGYTF.

The chain has TRBV27 and TRBJ2-7; TRBD1 agrees at 12 bases. The V segment lost 4 bases and the J segment 7 bases; nucleotides outside the gene matches: 8. Germline V gene data show CDR1 as MNHEY and CDR2 as SMNVEV (reference sequence). The CDR3 sequence is 15 residues long. The CDR3 DNA follows: TGTGCCAGCAGTTCACCGGGACAGGGGGCTCGGGAGCAGTACTTC. Its translation: CASSSPGQGAREQYF.

This chain connects TRBV5-1 to TRBJ1-3, with a weak D call TRBD1 (6 bases). CDR3 size: 16 residues. The germline V gene has CDR1 SGHRS and CDR2 YFSETQ. V shed 2 bases and J shed 0 bases, with 12 bases lying between them. CDR3 sequence reads: CASSFWEQGSGNTIYF. CDR3 coding DNA: TGCGCCAGCAGCTTTTGGGAACAGGGCTCTGGAAACACCATATATTTT.

This chain joins TRBV4-1 and TRBJ1-2; D gene ambiguous. The V gene lost 0 bases and the J gene lost 8 bases, with 19 bases spanning the gap. The length of the CDR3 is 16 residues. The germline gives CDR1 MGHRA, CDR2 YSYEKL. CDR3 in amino acids: CASSQDRRSEISGYTF. CDR3 DNA: TGCGCCAGCAGCCAAGATCGGAGAAGCGAAATCTCAGGCTACACCTTC.

CDR3 sequence (DNA): TGTGCCAGCAGCTTTTGGAGTAGCGCGACAGATACGCAGTATTTT. Translating gives CASSFWSSATDTQYF. This sequence joins TRBV5-4 and TRBJ2-3; D may be TRBD2 (5 bases). This CDR3 is 15 amino acids long. CDR1 and CDR2 from the germline V gene are SGHNT and YYREEE (reference sequence). V was cut by 2 bases and J by 3 bases, with 13 bases left in between.

About this clone itself: Other nucleotide sequences in the sample specify the same CDR3. This chain connects TRBV30 to TRBJ1-3; D is unresolved. The length of the CDR3 is 16 residues. The germline CDR1 and CDR2 sequences are GTSNPN and SVGIG (reference sequence). Trimming removed 5 bases at V and 0 bases at J, with 17 bases between. The CDR3 DNA sequence: TGTGCCTGGGCGGGTTTTGACGGTCGCTCTGGAAACACCATATATTTT. Translation: CAWAGFDGRSGNTIYF.

V gene TRBV5-4 combines with J gene TRBJ1-3; D perhaps matches TRBD1 (6 bases). V lost 7 bases and J 4 bases, leaving 18 bases between the germline ends. Germline V gene sequence: CDR1 SGHNT, CDR2 YYREEE (reference sequence). The CDR3 has 15 amino acids. CDR3 in amino acids: CASARMGASGNTIYF. The CDR3 nucleotides read TGTGCCAGCGCCCGAATGGGGGCATCGGGAAACACCATATATTTT.

The sample holds a few counts of this clone. The CDR3 DNA reads TGTGCCAGCCGAGAGGGGCAGAATAGCAATCAGCCCCAGCATTTT. It encodes CASREGQNSNQPQHF. The V and J genes are TRBV6-5 and TRBJ1-5; a possible D gene is TRBD1 (5 bases). CDR1 is MNHEY, CDR2 SVGAGI, per germline. V lost 8 bases, J lost 0 bases, and 14 bases lay in between. The CDR3 runs 15 residues.

The chain links TRBV18 to TRBJ2-3; maybe TRBD1 (6 bases). CDR1 and CDR2 (germline): KGHSH, LQKENI. This CDR3 is 15 amino acids long. V was pared by 3 bases and J by 2 bases, with 12 bases between. The CDR3 spells CASSPRDIYTDTQYF. CDR3 bases: TGTGCCAGCTCACCCCGGGACATTTACACAGATACGCAGTATTTT.

This sequence joins TRBV5-6 and TRBJ1-1; TRBD1 is a possible D gene (5 bases). CDR1 is SGHDT, CDR2 YYEEEE, per germline. CDR3 length: 14 amino acids. V was clipped by 6 bases and J by 2 bases, with 14 bases between them. In DNA, the CDR3 is TGTGCCAGCACCGCCGGGGCCTTTAACACTGAAGCTTTCTTT. It encodes CASTAGAFNTEAFF.

The chain couples TRBV29-1 to TRBJ1-3; D possibly corresponds to TRBD1 (5 bases). CDR1 and CDR2 (germline): SQVTM, ANQGSEA. The CDR3 has 13 residues. The DNA of the CDR3 is TGCGGAGGAGGGGACCGATCTGGAAACACCATATATTTT. Translated: CGGGDRSGNTIYF.

The chain has TRBV5-4 and TRBJ2-2; TRBD1 matches 7 bases. The CDR3 sequence is 14 residues long. The V gene's germline CDR1 is SGHNT and CDR2 YYREEE (reference sequence). V dropped 7 bases and J dropped 4; count of bases not matched to a gene: 7. The CDR3: CASQGEGGTGELFF. Written as DNA, the CDR3 is TGTGCCAGCCAGGGGGAAGGGGGCACCGGGGAGCTGTTTTTT.

This clone was found a few times. The V call is TRBV10-3, the J call TRBJ1-2, with TRBD1 matching over 9 bases. Looked up from germline, CDR1 is ENHRY and CDR2 is SYGVKD. The CDR3 totals 14 residues. Trimming removed 10 bases from V and 4 bases from J; junction bases left unmatched: 10. The CDR3 loop is CATSGQGPSYGYTF. The CDR3 DNA sequence: TGTGCCACCTCCGGACAGGGGCCTTCCTATGGCTACACCTTC.

The chain joins TRBV18 to TRBJ2-7; no definite D call. Trimming shortened V by 0 bases and J by 5 bases, and 11 bases separated the two germline ends. The CDR3 contains 14 residues. Per the germline V gene, CDR1 is KGHSH and CDR2 is LQKENI. DNA for the CDR3: TGTGCCAGCTCACCACCTTCACTGAATGACGAGCAGTACTTC. This gives the protein CASSPPSLNDEQYF. Full variable domain (outside the CDR3, taken from reference TRBV18 and TRBJ2-7): NAGVMQNPRHLVRRRGQEARLRCSPMKGHSHVYWYRQLPEEGLKFMVYLQKENIIDESGMPKERFSAEFPKEGPSILRIQQVVRGDSAAYFCASSPPSLNDEQYFGPGTRLTVT.

The genes are TRBV5-5 and TRBJ1-4; 7 bases fit TRBD1. V gave up 2 bases and J gave up 0 bases; unmatched junction bases: 4. Germline lookup yields CDR1 SGHKS and CDR2 YYEKEE (reference sequence). The CDR3 has 16 residues. The CDR3 DNA follows: TGTGCCAGCAGCTTCCAGGGGGGAGCAACTAATGAAAAACTGTTTTTT. The encoded protein is CASSFQGGATNEKLFF.